This T cell receptor beta chain emerged from a study of blood T cells in healthy people across ages (dated by TCRdb to about 2015). The study in broad terms: In model experiments, template switching captured roughly one uniquely barcoded TCR beta cDNA molecule for every two T cells. The donors were split into four age groups: young (average 16 years), middle-aged (more than 35), aged (more than 60) and long-lived (under 90). To track age-related changes in TCR beta repertoire diversity, the study relied on deep sequencing normalized with unique cDNA molecular identifiers. To avoid experimental bias, donors of different ages were spread randomly across the sequencing lanes. The study analyzed two additional independent replicas of 1 million unique cDNA reads from the same blood draw for two donors, one aged 18 to 29 and one aged 80 or older.

The library was obtained by 5' RACE. Instrument used: Illumina HiSeq 2500. The second PCR ran for about 6 to 12 cycles and used a J-beta primer mix along with a sample-barcoded 5' primer. A template-switch 5' adaptor carrying 12 random nucleotides introduced a unique molecular identifier onto each TCR beta cDNA molecule. Each sample yielded at least 2.5 million CDR3-containing paired-end reads. All of the RNA was converted into first-strand cDNA using the Mint cDNA synthesis kit, with a TRBC-specific oligonucleotide serving as the primer. Following uracil-DNA glycosylase treatment, all cDNA underwent a first 18-cycle PCR with the universal primers M1SS and BC2_uni_R. The study's processing was this. Normalization of each sample was performed by random selection of 1 million high-quality reads, each carrying a distinct molecular identifier. Instead of being binned into consensus sequences, reads with shared molecular identifiers were discarded. CDR3 identification, clonotype clustering and error correction used MiTCR with a Q25 quality threshold and the strictest error-elimination algorithm. Lower-bound total TCR beta diversity was estimated with a nonparametric unseen species model using Euler transformation. The raw public data were reprocessed by TCRdb itself: fastp quality trimming at Q25, MiXCR clonotype calling, in-frame beta chains only. Each CDR3 protein gets just one entry, which takes the most common genes and DNA from the rows behind it. Clone size and V and J calls follow TCRdb, not the original study. This sample holds over 1,300,000 distinct CDR3 sequences; around 59% were observed only once. The ten largest make up over 6.5% of the sample.

V is shortened by 6 bases, J by 2 bases, and the region joining them spans 15 bases. The germline V gene specifies ENHRY as CDR1 and SYGVKD as CDR2. Counted from cysteine to phenylalanine, this CDR3 has 15 amino acids. The CDR3 DNA has 45 bases and is translated from base 1. The paper as a whole reports these results and caveats: Donor CMV infection status was unknown, potentially confounding age-related changes in expanded clonotypes. Bulk unsorted PBMC profiling prevented conclusive comparison of naive and antigen-experienced compartments. As age increased, observed TCR beta diversity per million T cells dropped in a roughly linear way, and a significant reduction was already evident by age 40. Estimates of total diversity based on one million sequenced T cells were regarded as lower bounds and as underestimates. The percentage of naive T cells measured by flow cytometry correlated strongly with observed TCR beta diversity. Compared with the aged group, the long-lived group had more naive CD4+ T cells, fewer expanded clones and increased TCR diversity, suggesting age selection.

Donors were a few dozen systemically healthy Caucasian individuals from Russia aged roughly 6 to 90 years. About 9.8 milliliters of peripheral blood were drawn from each donor into EDTA-treated Vacutainer tubes. Ficoll-Paque density-gradient centrifugation was used to isolate PBMCs, with at least 6 million obtained per sample. Trizol reagent was used to extract total RNA from the PBMCs, yielding at least 5 micrograms per sample. For every donor, an aliquot of PBMCs went through flow cytometry to measure the percentages of naive CD45RAhigh/CD27high T cells. In regard to this clonotype: This receptor's antigen is unknown. Qualities for individual bases were not recorded, and no much larger clone is one base off.

The receptor comes from a man younger than 35 in good health. The chain links TRBV10-3 with TRBJ2-3, and possibly TRBD1, on 6 matching bases. The sequenced sample was blood. Here is the DNA: TGTGCCATCAGGGGTCCCAGGGGACACACAGATACGCAGTATTTT. It translates to CAIRGPRGHTDTQYF.